Listed below are T cell receptor beta chains from one sample, sequenced in a study of T cell responses to AZD1222 COVID-19 vaccine. Clones were read by immunoSEQ multiplex PCR, and TCRdb kept only the in-frame ones, dropping some. The repertoire holds around 160,000 clones, with 92% as singletons. This sample comprised peripheral blood, obtained 28 days after the second AZD1222 dose. The receptor source for this set is an adult who received the AZD1222 COVID-19 vaccine. Both conserved end residues are part of each CDR3. The order of the fields is V gene, J gene, CDR3 protein.

v_call: TRBV5-4; j_call: TRBJ1-2; cdr3_aa: CASSLEWVGVRNGYTF
v_call: TRBV3-1/TRBV3-2; j_call: TRBJ2-2; cdr3_aa: CASSPSGVDTGELFF
v_call: TRBV28; j_call: TRBJ1-2; cdr3_aa: CASSPPTANYGYTF
v_call: TRBV7-9; j_call: TRBJ1-4; cdr3_aa: CASSPDRF
v_call: TRBV29-1; j_call: TRBJ1-1; cdr3_aa: CSAAAGENTEAFF
v_call: TRBV7-8; j_call: TRBJ1-5; cdr3_aa: CASSLVAGDQPQHF
v_call: TRBV19; j_call: TRBJ2-1; cdr3_aa: CASGGLAGLPYNEQFF
v_call: TRBV5-8; j_call: TRBJ1-5; cdr3_aa: CASNFPGGASNQPQHF
v_call: TRBV7-9; j_call: TRBJ2-6; cdr3_aa: CASSLGTGSSGANVLTF
v_call: TRBV6-1; j_call: TRBJ2-3; cdr3_aa: CASSEWAGGSTDTQYF
v_call: TRBV28; j_call: TRBJ1-3; cdr3_aa: CASSLTGSGNTIYF
v_call: TRBV30; j_call: TRBJ2-1; cdr3_aa: CAWSRMTSGRFYNEQFF
v_call: TRBV2; j_call: TRBJ1-1; cdr3_aa: CASSAFRESTEAFF
v_call: TRBV6-5; j_call: TRBJ1-5; cdr3_aa: CASSRNQPQHF
v_call: TRBV11-3; j_call: TRBJ1-6; cdr3_aa: CASSLSGDLGSPLHF
v_call: TRBV30; j_call: TRBJ1-2; cdr3_aa: CAWSFALDYGYTF
v_call: TRBV6-5; j_call: TRBJ2-5; cdr3_aa: CASSYPRTQYF
v_call: TRBV28; j_call: TRBJ2-7; cdr3_aa: CASSSGQIYEQYF
v_call: TRBV5-4; j_call: TRBJ1-1; cdr3_aa: CASSPGGSRGNTEAFF
v_call: TRBV5-6; j_call: TRBJ1-3; cdr3_aa: CARRELSSGNTIYF
v_call: TRBV5-4; j_call: TRBJ1-6; cdr3_aa: CASSYKTGGSSYNSPLHF
v_call: TRBV11-2; j_call: TRBJ2-7; cdr3_aa: CASSLTYEQYF
v_call: TRBV20-1; j_call: TRBJ1-5; cdr3_aa: CSASGDNSGQPQHF
v_call: TRBV3-1/TRBV3-2; j_call: TRBJ1-2; cdr3_aa: CASMDGFYGYTF
v_call: TRBV7-2; j_call: TRBJ2-3; cdr3_aa: CASSFIPRGADTQYF
v_call: TRBV6-4; j_call: TRBJ1-1; cdr3_aa: CASTNREGTEAFF
v_call: TRBV13; j_call: TRBJ1-1; cdr3_aa: CASSPLSRMNTEAFF
v_call: TRBV28; j_call: TRBJ2-7; cdr3_aa: CASSLSEGRGTYEQYF
v_call: TRBV10-1; j_call: TRBJ2-1; cdr3_aa: CATGPRWNEQFF
v_call: TRBV28; j_call: TRBJ1-5; cdr3_aa: CASSYRTGFNQPQHF
v_call: TRBV28; j_call: TRBJ2-7; cdr3_aa: CASSPGTGVKEQYF